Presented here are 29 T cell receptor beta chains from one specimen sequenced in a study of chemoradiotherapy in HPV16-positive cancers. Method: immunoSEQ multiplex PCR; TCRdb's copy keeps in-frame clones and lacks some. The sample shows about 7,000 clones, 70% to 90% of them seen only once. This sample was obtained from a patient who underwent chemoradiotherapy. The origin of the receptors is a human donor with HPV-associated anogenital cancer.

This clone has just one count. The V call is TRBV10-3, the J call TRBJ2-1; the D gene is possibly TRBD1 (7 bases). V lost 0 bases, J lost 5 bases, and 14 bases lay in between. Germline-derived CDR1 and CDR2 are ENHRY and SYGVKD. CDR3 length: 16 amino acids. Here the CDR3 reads CAISESGGGLNNEQFF. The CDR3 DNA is TGTGCCATCAGTGAGTCTGGAGGGGGCCTTAACAATGAGCAGTTCTTC.

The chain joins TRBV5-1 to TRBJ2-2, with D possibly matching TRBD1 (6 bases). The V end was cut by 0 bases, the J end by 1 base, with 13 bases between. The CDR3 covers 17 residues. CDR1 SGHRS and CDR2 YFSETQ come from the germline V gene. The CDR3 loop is CASSLVTGTRNTGELFF. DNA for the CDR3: TGCGCCAGCAGCTTGGTAACTGGGACAAGGAACACCGGGGAGCTGTTTTTT.

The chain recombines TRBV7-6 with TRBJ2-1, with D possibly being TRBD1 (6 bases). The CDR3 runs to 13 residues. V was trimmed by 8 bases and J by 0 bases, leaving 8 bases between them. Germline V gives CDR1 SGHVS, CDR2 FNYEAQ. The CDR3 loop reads CASQDSSYNEQFF. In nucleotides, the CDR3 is TGTGCCAGCCAGGACAGCTCCTACAATGAGCAGTTCTTC. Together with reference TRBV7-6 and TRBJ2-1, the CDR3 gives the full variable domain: GAGVSQSPRYKVTKRGQDVALRCDPISGHVSLYWYRQALGQGPEFLTYFNYEAQQDKSGLPNDRFSAERPEGSISTLTIQRTEQRDSAMYRCASQDSSYNEQFFGPGTRLTVL.

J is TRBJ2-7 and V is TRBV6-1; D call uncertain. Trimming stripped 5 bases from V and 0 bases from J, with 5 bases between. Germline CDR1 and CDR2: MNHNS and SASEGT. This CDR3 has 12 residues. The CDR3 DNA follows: TGTGCCAGCAGTATGGTCTCCTACGAGCAGTACTTC. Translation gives CASSMVSYEQYF.

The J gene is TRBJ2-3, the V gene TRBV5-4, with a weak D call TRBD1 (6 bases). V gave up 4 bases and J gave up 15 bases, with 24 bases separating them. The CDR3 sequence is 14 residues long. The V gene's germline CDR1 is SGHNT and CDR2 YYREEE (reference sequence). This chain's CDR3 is CASSPRDQGSRPYF. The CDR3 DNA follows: TGTGCCAGCAGCCCCCGGGACCAGGGGAGCCGGCCCTATTTT.

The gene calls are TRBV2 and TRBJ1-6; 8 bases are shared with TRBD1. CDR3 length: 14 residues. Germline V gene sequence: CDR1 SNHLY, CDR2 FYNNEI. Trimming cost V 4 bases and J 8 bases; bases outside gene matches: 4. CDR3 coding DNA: TGTGCCAGCAGTGGGACAGGGATGCATTCACCCCTCCACTTT. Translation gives CASSGTGMHSPLHF.

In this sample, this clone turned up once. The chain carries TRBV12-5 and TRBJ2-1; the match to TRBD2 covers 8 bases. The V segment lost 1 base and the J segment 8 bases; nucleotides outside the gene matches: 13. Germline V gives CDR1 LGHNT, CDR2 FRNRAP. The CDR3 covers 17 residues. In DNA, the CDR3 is TGTGCTAGTGGTTTGGGTCCGCGGGGGGCGGGAGCGGATGAGCAGTTCTTC. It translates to CASGLGPRGAGADEQFF.

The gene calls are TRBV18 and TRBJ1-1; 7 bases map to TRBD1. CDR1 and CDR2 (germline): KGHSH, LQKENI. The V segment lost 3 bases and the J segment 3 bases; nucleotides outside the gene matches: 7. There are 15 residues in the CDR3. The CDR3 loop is CASSPRQGHDTEAFF. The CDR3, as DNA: TGTGCCAGCTCACCTCGACAGGGCCACGACACTGAAGCTTTCTTT.

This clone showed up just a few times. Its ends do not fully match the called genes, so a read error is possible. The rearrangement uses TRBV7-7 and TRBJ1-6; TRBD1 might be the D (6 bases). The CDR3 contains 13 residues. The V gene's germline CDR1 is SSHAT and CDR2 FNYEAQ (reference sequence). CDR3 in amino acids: CASSPGVNSPLHF. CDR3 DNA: TGTGCTAGCAGCCCAGGGGTAAATTCACCCCTCCACTTT.

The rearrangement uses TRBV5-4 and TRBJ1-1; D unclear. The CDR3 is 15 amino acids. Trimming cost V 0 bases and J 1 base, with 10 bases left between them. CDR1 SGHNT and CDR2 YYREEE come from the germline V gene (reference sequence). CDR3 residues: CASSLANRQNTEAFF. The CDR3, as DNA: TGTGCCAGCAGCTTGGCCAATAGGCAGAACACTGAAGCTTTCTTT.

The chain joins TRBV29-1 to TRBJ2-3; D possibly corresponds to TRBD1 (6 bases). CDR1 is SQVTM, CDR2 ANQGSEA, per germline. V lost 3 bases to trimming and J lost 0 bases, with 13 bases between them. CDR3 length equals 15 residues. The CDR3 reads CSVDLLGQSTDTQYF. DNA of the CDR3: TGCAGCGTTGATTTGTTAGGACAGAGCACAGATACGCAGTATTTT.

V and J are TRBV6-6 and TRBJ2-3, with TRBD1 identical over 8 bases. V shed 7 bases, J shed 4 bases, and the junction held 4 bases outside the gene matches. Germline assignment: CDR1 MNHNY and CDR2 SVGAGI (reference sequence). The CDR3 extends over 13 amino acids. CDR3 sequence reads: CASTGQGSDTQYF. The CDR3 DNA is TGTGCCAGCACCGGACAGGGTTCAGATACGCAGTATTTT.

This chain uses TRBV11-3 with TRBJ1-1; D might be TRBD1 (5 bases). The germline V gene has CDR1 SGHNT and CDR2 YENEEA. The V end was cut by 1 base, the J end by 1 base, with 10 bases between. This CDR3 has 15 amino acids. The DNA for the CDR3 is TGTGCCAGCAGCTTAGGGGGGGGAGGGAACACTGAAGCTTTCTTT. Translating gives CASSLGGGGNTEAFF. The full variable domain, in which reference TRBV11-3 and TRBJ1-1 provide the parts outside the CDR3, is EAGVVQSPRYKIIEKKQPVAFWCNPISGHNTLYWYLQNLGQGPELLIRYENEEAVDDSQLPKDRFSAERLKGVDSTLKIQPAELGDSAVYLCASSLGGGGNTEAFFGQGTRLTVV.

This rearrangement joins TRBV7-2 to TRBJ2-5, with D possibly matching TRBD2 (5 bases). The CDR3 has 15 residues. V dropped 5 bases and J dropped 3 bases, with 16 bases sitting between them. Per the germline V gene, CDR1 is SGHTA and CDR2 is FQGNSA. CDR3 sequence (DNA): TGTGCCAGCAGCCCAATGGGGAGTACTAAAGAGACCCAGTACTTC. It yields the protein CASSPMGSTKETQYF.

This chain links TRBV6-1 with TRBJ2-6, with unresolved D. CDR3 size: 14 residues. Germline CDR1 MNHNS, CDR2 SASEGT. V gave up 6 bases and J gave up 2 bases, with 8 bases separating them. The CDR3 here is CASRGNPGANVLTF. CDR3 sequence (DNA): TGTGCCAGCAGGGGCAACCCTGGGGCCAACGTCCTGACTTTC.

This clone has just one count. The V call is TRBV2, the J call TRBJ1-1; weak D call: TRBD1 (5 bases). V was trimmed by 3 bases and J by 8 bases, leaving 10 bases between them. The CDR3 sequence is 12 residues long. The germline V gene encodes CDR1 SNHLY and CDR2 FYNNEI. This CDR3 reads CASSDSWGEAFF. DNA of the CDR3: TGTGCCAGCAGTGACTCTTGGGGGGAAGCTTTCTTT.

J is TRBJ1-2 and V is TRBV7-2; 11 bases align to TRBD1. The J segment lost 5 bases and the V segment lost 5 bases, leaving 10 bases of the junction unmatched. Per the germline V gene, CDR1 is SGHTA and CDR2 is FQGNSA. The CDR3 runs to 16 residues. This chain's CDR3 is CASSLFSGTGGYGYTF. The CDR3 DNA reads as TGTGCCAGCAGCCTATTTTCCGGGACAGGGGGGTATGGCTACACCTTC.

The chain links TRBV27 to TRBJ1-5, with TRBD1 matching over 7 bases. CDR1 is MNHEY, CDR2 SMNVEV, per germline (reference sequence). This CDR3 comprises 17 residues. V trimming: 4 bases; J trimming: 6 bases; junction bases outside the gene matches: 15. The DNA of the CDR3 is TGTGCCAGCAGTTCGACAGGGCTGGGGCCTTCGAGTCAGCCCCAGCATTTT. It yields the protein CASSSTGLGPSSQPQHF.

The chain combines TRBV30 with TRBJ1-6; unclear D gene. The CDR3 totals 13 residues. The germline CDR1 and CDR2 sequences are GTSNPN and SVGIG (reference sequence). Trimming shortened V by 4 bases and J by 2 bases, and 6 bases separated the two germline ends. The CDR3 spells CAWTQTYNSPLHF. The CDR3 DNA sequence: TGTGCCTGGACACAGACCTATAATTCACCCCTCCACTTT.

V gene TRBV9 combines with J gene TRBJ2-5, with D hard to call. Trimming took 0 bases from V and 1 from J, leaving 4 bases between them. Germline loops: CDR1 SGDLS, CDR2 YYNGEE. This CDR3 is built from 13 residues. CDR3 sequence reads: CASSVGGQETQYF. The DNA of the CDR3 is TGTGCCAGCAGCGTAGGAGGCCAAGAGACCCAGTACTTC.

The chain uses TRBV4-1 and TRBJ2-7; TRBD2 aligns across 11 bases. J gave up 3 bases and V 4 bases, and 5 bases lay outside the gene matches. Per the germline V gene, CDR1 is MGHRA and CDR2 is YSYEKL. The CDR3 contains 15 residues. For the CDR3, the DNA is TGCGCCAGCAGCCCCGTTCTAGCGGGGGGCTACGAGCAGTACTTC. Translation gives CASSPVLAGGYEQYF.

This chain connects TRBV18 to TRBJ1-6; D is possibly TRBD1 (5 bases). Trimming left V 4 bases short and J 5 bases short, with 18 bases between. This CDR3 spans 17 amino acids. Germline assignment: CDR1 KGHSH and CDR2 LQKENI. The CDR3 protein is CASSRVPGRGNNSPLHF. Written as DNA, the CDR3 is TGTGCCAGCTCACGCGTACCGGGACGTGGGAATAATTCACCCCTCCACTTT.

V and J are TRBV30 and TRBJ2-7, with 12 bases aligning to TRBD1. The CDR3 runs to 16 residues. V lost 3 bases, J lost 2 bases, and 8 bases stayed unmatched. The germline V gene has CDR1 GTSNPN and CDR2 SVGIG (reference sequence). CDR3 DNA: TGTGCCTGGAGCCAACCGGGACAGGGGGCGGCCTACGAGCAGTACTTC. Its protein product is CAWSQPGQGAAYEQYF. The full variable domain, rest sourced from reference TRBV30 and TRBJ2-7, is SQTIHQWPATLVQPVGSPLSLECTVEGTSNPNLYWYRQAAGRGLQLLFYSVGIGQISSEVPQNLSASRPQDRQFILSSKKLLLSDSGFYLCAWSQPGQGAAYEQYFGPGTRLTVT.

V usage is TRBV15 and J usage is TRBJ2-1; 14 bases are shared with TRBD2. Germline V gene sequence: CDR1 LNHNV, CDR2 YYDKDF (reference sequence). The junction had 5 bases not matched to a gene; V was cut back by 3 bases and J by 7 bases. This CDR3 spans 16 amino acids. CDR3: CATSSGTSGGRNEQFF. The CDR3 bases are TGTGCCACCAGCAGTGGGACTAGCGGGGGCCGGAATGAGCAGTTCTTC.

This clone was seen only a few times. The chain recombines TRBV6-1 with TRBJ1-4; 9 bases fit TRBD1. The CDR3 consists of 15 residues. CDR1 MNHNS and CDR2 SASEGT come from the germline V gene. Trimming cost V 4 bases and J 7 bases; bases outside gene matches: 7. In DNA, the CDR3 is TGTGCCAGCAGTGGGGGCGGGACAGGGAGTGAAAAACTGTTTTTT. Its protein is CASSGGGTGSEKLFF.

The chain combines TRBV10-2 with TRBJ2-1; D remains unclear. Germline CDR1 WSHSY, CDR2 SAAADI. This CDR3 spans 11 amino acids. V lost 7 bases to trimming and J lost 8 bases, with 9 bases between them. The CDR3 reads CASTGFYEQFF. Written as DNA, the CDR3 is TGCGCCAGCACGGGTTTTTATGAGCAGTTCTTC.

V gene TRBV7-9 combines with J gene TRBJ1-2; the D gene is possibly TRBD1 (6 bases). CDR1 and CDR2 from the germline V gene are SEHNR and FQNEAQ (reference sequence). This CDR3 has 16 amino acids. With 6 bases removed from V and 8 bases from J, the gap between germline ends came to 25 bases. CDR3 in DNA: TGTGCCAGCAGATCAGGGGCCCGGGGTAGGTTGGAGGGCTACACCTTC. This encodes CASRSGARGRLEGYTF.

Written as DNA, the CDR3 is TGTGCCAGCAGCTTAGGGAGGGGCGATAATTCACCCCTCCACTTT. The encoded protein is CASSLGRGDNSPLHF. The chain has TRBV7-6 and TRBJ1-6, with a weak D call TRBD1 (5 bases). Per germline, CDR1 SGHVS and CDR2 FNYEAQ. Trimming cost V 1 base and J 5 bases, with 9 bases left between them. This CDR3 contains 15 residues.

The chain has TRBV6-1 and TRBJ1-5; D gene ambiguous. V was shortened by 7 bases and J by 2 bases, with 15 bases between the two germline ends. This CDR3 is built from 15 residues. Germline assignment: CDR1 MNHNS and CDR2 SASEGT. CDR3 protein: CASISGPYGNQPQHF. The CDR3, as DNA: TGTGCCAGCATTTCTGGGCCCTATGGCAATCAGCCCCAGCATTTT.